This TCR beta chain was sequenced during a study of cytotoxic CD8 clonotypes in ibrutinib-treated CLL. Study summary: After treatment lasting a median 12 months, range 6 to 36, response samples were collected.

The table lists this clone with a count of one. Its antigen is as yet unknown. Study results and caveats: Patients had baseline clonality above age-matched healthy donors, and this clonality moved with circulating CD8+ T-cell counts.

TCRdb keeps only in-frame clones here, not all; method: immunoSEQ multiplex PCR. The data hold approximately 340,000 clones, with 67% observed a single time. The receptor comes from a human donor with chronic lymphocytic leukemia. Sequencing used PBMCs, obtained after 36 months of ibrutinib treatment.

The CDR3 nucleotides are TGCGCCAGCAGGCCCGCAGCGAACACCGGGGAGCTGTTTTTT. Its translation: CASRPAANTGELFF. The V and J genes are TRBV5-1 and TRBJ2-2; D not resolved. Trimming cost V 5 bases and J 0 bases, with 8 bases left between them. This CDR3 is built from 14 residues. The germline gives CDR1 SGHRS, CDR2 YFSETQ. Drawing the rest from reference TRBV5-1 and TRBJ2-2, the complete variable domain is KAGVTQTPRYLIKTRGQQVTLSCSPISGHRSVSWYQQTPGQGLQFLFEYFSETQRNKGNFPGRFSGRQFSNSRSEMNVSTLELGDSALYLCASRPAANTGELFFGEGSRLTVL.